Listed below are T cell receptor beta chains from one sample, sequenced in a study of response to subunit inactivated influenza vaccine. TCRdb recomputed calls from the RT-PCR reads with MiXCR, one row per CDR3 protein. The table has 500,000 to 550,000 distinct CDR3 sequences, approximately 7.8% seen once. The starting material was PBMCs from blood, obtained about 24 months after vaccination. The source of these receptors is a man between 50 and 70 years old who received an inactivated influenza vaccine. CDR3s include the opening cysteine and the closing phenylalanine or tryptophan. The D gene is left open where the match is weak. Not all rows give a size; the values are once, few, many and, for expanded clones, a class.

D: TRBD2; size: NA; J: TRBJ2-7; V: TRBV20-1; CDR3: CSARLGRPNPETSGRAYEQYF; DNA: TGCAGTGCTAGACTAGGGAGACCAAACCCTGAGACTAGCGGGAGGGCCTACGAGCAGTACTTC
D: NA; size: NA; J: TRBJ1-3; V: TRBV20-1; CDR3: CSASLSPGNTIYF; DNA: TGCAGTGCTAGTTTATCCCCTGGAAACACCATATATTTT
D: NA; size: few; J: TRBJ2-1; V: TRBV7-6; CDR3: CASSLFRNNEQFF; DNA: TGTGCCAGCAGTTTATTCCGAAACAATGAGCAGTTCTTC
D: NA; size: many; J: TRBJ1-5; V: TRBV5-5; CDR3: CASTLSKPQHF; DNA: TGTGCCAGCACTCTATCCAAGCCCCAGCATTTT
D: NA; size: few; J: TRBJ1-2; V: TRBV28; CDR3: CASSFIDRTHYGYTF; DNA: TGTGCCAGCAGTTTTATCGACAGGACCCACTATGGCTACACCTTC
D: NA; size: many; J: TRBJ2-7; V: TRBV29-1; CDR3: CSVETLSSYEQYF; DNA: TGCAGCGTTGAAACATTGAGCTCCTACGAGCAGTACTTC
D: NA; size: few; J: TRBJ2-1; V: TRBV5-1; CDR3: CASSSGGTYNEQFF; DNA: TGCGCCAGCAGCTCTGGGGGCACCTACAATGAGCAGTTCTTC
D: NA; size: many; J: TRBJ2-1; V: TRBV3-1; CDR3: CASSAGGKQFF; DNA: TGTGCCAGCAGCGCCGGGGGCAAGCAGTTCTTC
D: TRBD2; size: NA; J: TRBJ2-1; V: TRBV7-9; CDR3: CASSRAGGDNEQFF; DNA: TGTGCCAGCAGCCGAGCGGGAGGGGACAATGAGCAGTTCTTC
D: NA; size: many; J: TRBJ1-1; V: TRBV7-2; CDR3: CASSPWENTEAFF; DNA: TGTGCCAGCAGCCCGTGGGAGAACACTGAAGCTTTCTTT
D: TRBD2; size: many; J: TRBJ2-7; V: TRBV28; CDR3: CASSSRQLAGVKEQYF; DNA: TGTGCCAGCAGTTCTCGTCAATTAGCGGGAGTGAAGGAGCAGTACTTC
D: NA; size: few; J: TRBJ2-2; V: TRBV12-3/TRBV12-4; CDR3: CASSLAGVLTGELFF; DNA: TGTGCCAGCAGTTTAGCAGGGGTTCTCACCGGGGAGCTGTTTTTT
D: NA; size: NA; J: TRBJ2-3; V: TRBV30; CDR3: CAWSHTRDTQYF; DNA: TGTGCCTGGAGCCACACCCGGGATACGCAGTATTTT
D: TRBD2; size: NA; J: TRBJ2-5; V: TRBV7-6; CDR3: CASSLDPLAGYQETQYF; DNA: TGTGCCAGCAGCTTAGATCCCCTAGCGGGGTATCAAGAGACCCAGTACTTC
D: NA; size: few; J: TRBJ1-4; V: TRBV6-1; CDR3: CASSEIGPSRKLFF; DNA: TGTGCCAGCAGTGAAATCGGACCGTCTAGGAAACTGTTTTTT
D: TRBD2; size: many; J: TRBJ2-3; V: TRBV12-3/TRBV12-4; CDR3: CASSPGTSGRLGTQYF; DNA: TGTGCCAGCAGTCCCGGGACTAGCGGGAGGTTGGGTACGCAGTATTTT
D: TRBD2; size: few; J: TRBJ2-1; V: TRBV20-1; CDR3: CSARALAGSYNEQFF; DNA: TGCAGTGCCCGGGCCTTAGCGGGGAGCTACAATGAGCAGTTCTTC
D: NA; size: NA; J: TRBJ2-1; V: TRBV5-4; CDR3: CASSPRGGTSFNEQFF; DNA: TGTGCCAGCAGCCCTCGGGGAGGGACATCCTTCAATGAGCAGTTCTTC
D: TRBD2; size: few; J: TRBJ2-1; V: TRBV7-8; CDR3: CASSLNKGLAGGPSEQFF; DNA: TGTGCCAGCAGCTTAAATAAGGGACTAGCGGGAGGGCCCAGTGAGCAGTTCTTC
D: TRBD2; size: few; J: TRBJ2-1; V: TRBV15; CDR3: CATSRSSGRTYNEQFF; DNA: TGTGCCACCAGCAGATCTAGCGGGAGGACCTACAATGAGCAGTTCTTC
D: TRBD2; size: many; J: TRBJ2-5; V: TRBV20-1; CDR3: CSARGERTSGSRTQYF; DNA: TGCAGTGCTAGAGGGGAAAGGACTAGCGGGAGTCGAACCCAGTACTTC
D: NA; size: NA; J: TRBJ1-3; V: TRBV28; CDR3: CASSFDTAVGGSEGNTIYF; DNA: TGTGCCAGCAGTTTCGATACCGCCGTAGGGGGGTCCGAAGGAAACACCATATATTTT
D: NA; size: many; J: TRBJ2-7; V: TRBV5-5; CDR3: CASSLAPLGEQYF; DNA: TGTGCCAGCAGCTTGGCTCCCCTGGGCGAGCAGTACTTC
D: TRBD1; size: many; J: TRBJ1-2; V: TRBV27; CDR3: CASSPGTGQTGRYGYTF; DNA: TGTGCCAGCAGTCCCGGTACCGGCCAGACAGGGCGCTATGGCTACACCTTC
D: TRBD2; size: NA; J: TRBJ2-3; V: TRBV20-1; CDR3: CSAMEGLAGGFSTDTQYF; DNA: TGCAGTGCTATGGAGGGACTAGCGGGGGGTTTTAGCACAGATACGCAGTATTTT
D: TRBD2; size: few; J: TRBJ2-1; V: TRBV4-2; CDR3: CASSRAGTSGYSYNEQFF; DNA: TGTGCCAGCAGCCGCGCCGGGACTAGCGGATACTCCTACAATGAGCAGTTCTTC
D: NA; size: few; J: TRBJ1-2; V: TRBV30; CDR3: CAWSEWRIYGYTF; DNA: TGTGCCTGGAGTGAGTGGCGGATTTATGGCTACACCTTC
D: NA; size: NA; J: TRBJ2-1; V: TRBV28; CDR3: CASNGRRAYNEQFF; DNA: TGTGCCAGCAACGGGCGGAGGGCCTACAATGAGCAGTTCTTC
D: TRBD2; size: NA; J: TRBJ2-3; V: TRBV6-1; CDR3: CASTRRGARDTQYF; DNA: TGTGCCAGCACACGGCGGGGGGCCCGAGATACGCAGTATTTT
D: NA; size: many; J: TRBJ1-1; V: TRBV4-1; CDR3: CASSQVYGRTEAFF; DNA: TGCGCCAGCAGCCAAGTTTATGGGAGGACTGAAGCTTTCTTT
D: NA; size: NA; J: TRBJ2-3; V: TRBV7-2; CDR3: CASSLARRQYF; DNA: TGTGCCAGCAGCTTAGCAAGGAGGCAGTATTTT
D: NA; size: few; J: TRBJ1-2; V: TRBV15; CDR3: CATSRDRDGDKNYGYTF; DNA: TGTGCCACCAGCAGAGATAGGGACGGGGACAAGAATTATGGCTACACCTTC
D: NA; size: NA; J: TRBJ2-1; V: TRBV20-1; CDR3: CSASSNEQFF; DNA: TGCAGTGCTAGTAGCAATGAGCAGTTCTTC
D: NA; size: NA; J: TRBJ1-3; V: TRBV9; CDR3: CASSVETSSGNTIYF; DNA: TGTGCCAGCAGCGTAGAGACAAGCTCTGGAAACACCATATATTTT